This T cell receptor (beta chain) was sequenced for a study of Graves' ophthalmopathy and Graves' hyperthyroidism. About this clonotype itself: A junction end diverges from the germline sequence, so it may reflect a read error.

CDR1 is SNHLY and CDR2 is FYNNEI in the germline V gene. The CDR3 covers 12 residues. The authors amplified TCR beta CDR3 regions from RNA transcripts. First-round RT-PCR with HTBI primers preceded a second-round multiplex PCR. TCRdb ran MiXCR on the multiplex PCR reads and lists one entry per CDR3 protein. The sample lists around 1,200,000 distinct CDR3 sequences, less than 45% occurring once. This clonotype was sampled from an adult man with Graves' hyperthyroidism. Material: peripheral blood or thyroid tissue (not recorded which). The J gene is TRBJ1-1, the V gene TRBV2, with D perhaps TRBD1 (5 bases). CDR3 in amino acids: CASSEPDTGAFF. DNA of the CDR3: TGTGCCAGCAGTGAGCCGGACACTGGAGCTTTCTTT.